Given below is one T cell receptor (beta chain) in context. Its cognate antigen has yet to be identified. The input lacks base qualities; no much larger clone sits a single base away. The data are from a study of blood T cell repertoires in COVID-19 (dated by TCRdb to the early 2020s). Study-wide context: The collaborator samples originated in the United States, Italy and Spain and spanned the acute and convalescent phases of COVID-19. The prospective study material was composed of cDNA or gDNA derived from T cells, B-cell-depleted T cells, or PBMCs. Deeply sampled blood TCRbeta repertoires from subjects exposed to, actively infected with, or recovered from COVID-19 were included in the dataset. The repertoires were made available in a free public database intended to serve as a resource for research on the immune response to SARS-CoV-2. Samples came from the ongoing ImmuneRACE study (first 160 participants) plus 1,254 subjects from 6 global collaborators. Sample metadata almost always included a de-identified subject ID, COVID-19 status, age in years and sex. Where HLA class I and class II types were available, the types were taken from metadata supplied by the sample provider, not from assay-based typing. Beyond this particular receptor, the publication reports: How much clinical and demographic metadata was included differed by source and by participant, and the metadata was provided uncurated.

TCRbeta CDR3 regions were amplified from genomic DNA by means of the immunoSEQ Assay, a bias-controlled multiplex PCR. Processing in the source paper ran as follows. The number of nucleated cells in each sample was estimated by amplification of reference gene primers within the assay. Sequence reads were collapsed and filtered to measure the absolute abundance of every unique TCRbeta CDR3 rearrangement. For each sample, productive Simpson clonality was calculated as the square root of Simpson's diversity index over productive rearrangements. TCRdb provides this immuneACCESS table in a form limited to in-frame rearrangements. Some clones are lacking; in checked studies, under half of them reflect an unresolved V gene, and why the rest are absent is not known. V and J calls and clone size are as listed in that table; D and trimming were resolved from the DNA. Across this sample there are fewer than 250,000 clones, with about 90% seen only once. Approximately 0.77% of the sample belongs to the ten largest clones.

One collaborating source in Seattle enrolled patients while the patients were actively infected and followed the patients over time throughout the course of disease. Collaborating institutions collected whole blood in K2EDTA tubes following their own protocols. For TCRbeta analysis, collaborators shipped samples in one of three forms: frozen whole blood, isolated PBMCs, or DNA extracted from either of those sample types. The germline V gene provides CDR1 SGDLS and CDR2 YYNGEE. At the junction V is shortened by 4 bases and J by 2 bases; bases outside the gene matches: 3. The CDR3 goes from the cysteine to the phenylalanine over 14 residues. Just CDR3 DNA is preserved here, 42 bases in frame from base 1.

The chain is encoded by TRBV9 joined to TRBJ1-3; TRBD1 fits 7 bases in the junction. The source of this sequence is a man in his sixties with COVID-19, enrolled during active disease. The sequenced material came from peripheral blood. The CDR3 reads as follows: CASSIGTAGNTIYF. The base sequence is TGTGCCAGCAGCATCGGGACAGCTGGAAACACCATATATTTT. The reference TRBV9 and TRBJ1-3 proteins fill in what lies around the CDR3, so the full variable domain reads DSGVTQTPKHLITATGQRVTLRCSPRSGDLSVYWYQQSLDQGLQFLIQYYNGEERAKGNILERFSAQQFPDLHSELNLSSLELGDSALYFCASSIGTAGNTIYFGEGSWLTVV.